This TCR beta chain was retrieved from a study of immune evolution from preneoplasia to lung adenocarcinoma. Study results and caveats: Highest clonality occurred in KRAS-mutant, not EGFR-mutant or double wild-type, nodules.

A word on this clone: Its target is unknown.

TCRdb's copy holds only in-frame clones and misses some; the assay was immunoSEQ multiplex PCR. The data show around 15,000 clones, around nine tenths seen once. Nucleic acids came from premalignant or tumor cells enriched by macro-dissection. This CDR3 has 13 residues. The ends were cut back, 4 bases at V and 3 bases at J, with 12 bases in the middle. Looked up from germline, CDR1 is GTSNPN and CDR2 is SVGIG (reference sequence). The V and J genes are TRBV30 and TRBJ1-2; tentative D call: TRBD1 (6 bases). The specimen was FFPE invasive lung adenocarcinoma tissue. This TCR was sampled from a person aged 65-85 years with invasive lung adenocarcinoma. The CDR3 DNA reads TGTGCCTGGATCCGGGACAACTACTATGGCTACACCTTC. Its translation is CAWIRDNYYGYTF.